The present T cell receptor (beta chain) was sequenced within a study of identifying expanded T cells in peripheral blood. Study-wide points: Variance in clone template counts between approximately two-week samples significantly increased with total template count across all healthy donors. Over about two and four weeks, about 15 and 19 clones changed, versus 1.2 between replicates.

Collection occurred without any documented infections or immune events in donors. This clone has a handful of counts. What it recognizes is unknown. Profiled with immunoSEQ multiplex PCR; TCRdb holds only in-frame clones, not every one. This sample yields 100,000 or so clones, of which around 89% are seen a single time; 15% to 20% belongs to the top ten. This CDR3 spans 12 amino acids. This TCR was sampled from a person between 18 and 69 years old in good health. Source material: blood. The V gene is TRBV12-1, the J gene TRBJ1-5. TRBV12-1 is a recognized pseudogene. The CDR3, as DNA: TGTGCCAGCAGCTTTGTGGGCGGACCCCAGCATTTT. Translation gives CASSFVGGPQHF.